This TCR beta chain was recorded in a study of cytomegalovirus exposure and HLA in healthy donors. Trimming removed 3 bases from V and 8 bases from J, with 7 bases in between. Germline values: CDR1 SGHDN, CDR2 FVKESK. This CDR3 region has 11 residues. Turning to this clone: Antigen: not known.

General observations from the study: Trimming of TCR beta V- and J-genes showed a link, identified in a later analysis, to a missense DCLRE1C variant. Reported findings show TCR beta sequences accurately forecast HLA-A and HLA-B alleles in most subjects.

Primers for the PCR totalled 60 Vbeta and 13 Jbeta. Here immunoSEQ multiplex PCR was the method, and the copy in TCRdb shows in-frame clones only, minus some. The sample contains around 300,000 clones, about 75% of which appear only once. The J gene is TRBJ1-1, the V gene TRBV14; no clear D gene. This receptor was taken from a female donor in good health and CMV-seronegative. What was sequenced was PBMCs. The DNA for the CDR3 is TGTGCCAGCAGCCAGGAGGGCGAAGCTTTCTTT. This encodes CASSQEGEAFF.